This record looks at one T cell receptor (beta chain) sequence and its context. Generated by immunoSEQ multiplex PCR, the TCRdb table keeps only in-frame clones and is missing some. The table records some 300,000 clones, roughly 86% of them present only once. The CDR3 extends over 18 amino acids. CDR1 and CDR2 from the germline V gene are SGHVS and FNYEAQ. Trimming removed 2 bases from V and 0 bases from J, with 19 bases in between. The data originate from a study of blood T cell repertoires in COVID-19. Each recovered donor of Cohort 3 presented with two negative PCRs, clearance, or symptom resolution.

This chain links TRBV7-6 with TRBJ1-1; possible D gene TRBD1, 6 bases. Material for sequencing was PBMCs or T cells enriched from blood (not recorded which). The source is a woman under 40 who had recovered from COVID-19. This CDR3 is CASSLMVRGTSLNTEAFF. The CDR3 DNA sequence: TGTGCCAGCAGCTTAATGGTCAGGGGAACGTCATTGAACACTGAAGCTTTCTTT.